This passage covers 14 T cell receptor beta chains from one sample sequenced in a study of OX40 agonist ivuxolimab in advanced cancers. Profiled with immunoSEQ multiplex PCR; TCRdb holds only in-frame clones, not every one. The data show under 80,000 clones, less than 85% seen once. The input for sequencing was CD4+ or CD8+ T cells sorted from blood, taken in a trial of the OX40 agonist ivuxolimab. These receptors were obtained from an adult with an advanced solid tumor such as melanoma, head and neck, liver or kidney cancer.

CDR3 DNA sequence: TGCGCCAGCAGCCAAGATGCGGGCGAGCAGTACTTC. Its protein product is CASSQDAGEQYF. The chain joins TRBV4-1 to TRBJ2-7, with D possibly matching TRBD2 (5 bases). Per germline, CDR1 MGHRA and CDR2 YSYEKL. V lost 0 bases to trimming and J lost 6 bases, with 6 bases between them. This CDR3 comprises 12 residues.

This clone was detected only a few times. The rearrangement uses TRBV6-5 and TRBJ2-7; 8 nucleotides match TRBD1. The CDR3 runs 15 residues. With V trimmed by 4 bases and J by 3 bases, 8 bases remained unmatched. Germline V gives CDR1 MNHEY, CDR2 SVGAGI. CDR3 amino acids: CASSSTGTGYYEQYF. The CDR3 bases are TGTGCCAGCAGTTCTACCGGGACAGGATACTACGAGCAGTACTTC.

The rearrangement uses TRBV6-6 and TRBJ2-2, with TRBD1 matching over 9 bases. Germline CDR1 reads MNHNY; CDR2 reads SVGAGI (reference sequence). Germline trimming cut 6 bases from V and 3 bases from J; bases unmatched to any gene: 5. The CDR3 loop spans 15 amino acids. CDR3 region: CASRDRGLDTGELFF. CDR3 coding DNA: TGTGCCAGCAGGGACAGGGGATTAGACACCGGGGAGCTGTTTTTT.

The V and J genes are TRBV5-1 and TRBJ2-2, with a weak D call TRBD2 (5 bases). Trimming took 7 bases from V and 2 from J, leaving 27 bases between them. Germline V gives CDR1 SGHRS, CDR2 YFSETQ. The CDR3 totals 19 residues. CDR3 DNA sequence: TGCGCCAGCGGGTTCTCCCTCTTCCGGGGTCCTGAAAACACCGGGGAGCTGTTTTTT. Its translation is CASGFSLFRGPENTGELFF.

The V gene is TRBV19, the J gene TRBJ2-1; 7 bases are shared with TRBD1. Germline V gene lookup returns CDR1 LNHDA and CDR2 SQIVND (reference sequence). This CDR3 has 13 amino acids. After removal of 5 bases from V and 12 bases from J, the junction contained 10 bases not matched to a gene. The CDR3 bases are TGTGCCAGTAGTCTCGACCGGGACAGCCTGCAGTTCTTC. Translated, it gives CASSLDRDSLQFF.

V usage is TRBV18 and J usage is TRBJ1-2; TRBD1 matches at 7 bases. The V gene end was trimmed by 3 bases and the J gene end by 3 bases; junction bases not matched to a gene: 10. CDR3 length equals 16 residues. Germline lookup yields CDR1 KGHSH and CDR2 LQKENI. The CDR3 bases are TGTGCCAGCTCACCTTACCTGTTAACAGGGGACTATGGCTACACCTTC. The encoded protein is CASSPYLLTGDYGYTF.

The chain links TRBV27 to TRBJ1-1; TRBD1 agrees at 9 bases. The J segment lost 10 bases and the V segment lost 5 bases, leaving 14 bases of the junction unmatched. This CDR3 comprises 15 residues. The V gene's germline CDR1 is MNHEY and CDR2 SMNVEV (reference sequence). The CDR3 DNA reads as TGTGCCAGCAGTCCAGGGACAGGGAAGATTAGTGGAGCTTTCTTT. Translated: CASSPGTGKISGAFF.

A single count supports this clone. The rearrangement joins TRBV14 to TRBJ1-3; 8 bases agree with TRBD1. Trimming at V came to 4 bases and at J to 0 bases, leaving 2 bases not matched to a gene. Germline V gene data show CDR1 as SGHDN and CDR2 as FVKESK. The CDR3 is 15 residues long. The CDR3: CASSLGQVSGNTIYF. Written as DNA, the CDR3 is TGTGCCAGCAGCCTGGGACAGGTCTCTGGAAACACCATATATTTT.

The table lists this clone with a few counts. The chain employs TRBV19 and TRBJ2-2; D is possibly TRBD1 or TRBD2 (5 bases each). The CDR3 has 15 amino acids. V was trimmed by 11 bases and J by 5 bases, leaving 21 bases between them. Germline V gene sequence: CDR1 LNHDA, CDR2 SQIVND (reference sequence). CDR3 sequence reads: CAAAKGTVMTGELFF. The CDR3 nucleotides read TGTGCCGCCGCCAAGGGGACGGTGATGACCGGGGAGCTGTTTTTT.

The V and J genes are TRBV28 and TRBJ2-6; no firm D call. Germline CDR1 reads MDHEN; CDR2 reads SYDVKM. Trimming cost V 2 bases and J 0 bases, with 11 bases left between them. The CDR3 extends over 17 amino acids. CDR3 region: CASSLHPMGSGANVLTF. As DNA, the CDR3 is TGTGCCAGCAGTTTACACCCCATGGGCTCTGGGGCCAACGTCCTGACTTTC.

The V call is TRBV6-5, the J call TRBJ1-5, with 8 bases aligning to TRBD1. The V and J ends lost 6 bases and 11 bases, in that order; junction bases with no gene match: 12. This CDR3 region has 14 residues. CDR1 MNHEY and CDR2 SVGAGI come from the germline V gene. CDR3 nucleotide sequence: TGTGCCAGCAGACCTACAGGGGGAGAATCAGCCCAGCATTTT. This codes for CASRPTGGESAQHF.

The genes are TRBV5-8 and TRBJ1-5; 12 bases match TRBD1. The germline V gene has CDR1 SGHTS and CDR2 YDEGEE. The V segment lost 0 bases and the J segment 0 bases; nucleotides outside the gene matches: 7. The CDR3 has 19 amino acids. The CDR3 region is CASSLGWDRGRGSNQPQHF. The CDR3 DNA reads TGTGCCAGCAGCTTGGGATGGGACAGGGGGCGCGGTAGCAATCAGCCCCAGCATTTT.

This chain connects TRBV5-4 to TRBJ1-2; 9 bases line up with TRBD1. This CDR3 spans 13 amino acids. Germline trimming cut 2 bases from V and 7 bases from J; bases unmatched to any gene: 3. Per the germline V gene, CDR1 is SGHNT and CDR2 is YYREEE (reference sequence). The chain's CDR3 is CASSFRDRAGYTF. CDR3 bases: TGTGCCAGCAGCTTCAGGGACAGGGCTGGCTACACCTTC. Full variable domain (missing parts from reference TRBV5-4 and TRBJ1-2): ETGVTQSPTHLIKTRGQQVTLRCSSQSGHNTVSWYQQALGQGPQFIFQYYREEENGRGNFPPRFSGLQFPNYSSELNVNALELDDSALYLCASSFRDRAGYTFGSGTRLTVV.

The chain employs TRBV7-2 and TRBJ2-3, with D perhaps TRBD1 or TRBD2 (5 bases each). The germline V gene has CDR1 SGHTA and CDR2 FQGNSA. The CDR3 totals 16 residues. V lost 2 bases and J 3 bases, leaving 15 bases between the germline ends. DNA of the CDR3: TGTGCCAGCAGCTTACGTGGGGCCGGGATGACAGATACGCAGTATTTT. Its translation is CASSLRGAGMTDTQYF.